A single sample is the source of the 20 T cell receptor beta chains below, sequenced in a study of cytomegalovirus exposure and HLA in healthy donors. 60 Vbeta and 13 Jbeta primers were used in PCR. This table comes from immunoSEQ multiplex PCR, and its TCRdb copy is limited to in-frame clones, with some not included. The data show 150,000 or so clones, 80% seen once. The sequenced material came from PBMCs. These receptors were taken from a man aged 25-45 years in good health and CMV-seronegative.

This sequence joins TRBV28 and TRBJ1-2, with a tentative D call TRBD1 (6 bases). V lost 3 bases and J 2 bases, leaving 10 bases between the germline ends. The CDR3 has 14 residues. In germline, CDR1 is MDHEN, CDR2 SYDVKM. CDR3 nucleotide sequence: TGTGCCAGCAGTTTTACAGGGAGAAACTATGGCTACACCTTC. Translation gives CASSFTGRNYGYTF.

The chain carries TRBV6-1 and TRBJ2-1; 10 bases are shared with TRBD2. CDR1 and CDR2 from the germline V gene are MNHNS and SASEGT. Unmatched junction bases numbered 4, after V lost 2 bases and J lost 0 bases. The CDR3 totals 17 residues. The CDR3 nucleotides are TGTGCCAGCAGTGAATGGGCTAGCGGGAGCTCCTACAATGAGCAGTTCTTC. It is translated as CASSEWASGSSYNEQFF.

The CDR3 protein is CASSFSLAGGLNEQFF. CDR3 sequence (DNA): TGTGCCAGCAGCTTCTCGTTAGCGGGGGGGCTCAATGAGCAGTTCTTC. The rearrangement links TRBV7-2 to TRBJ2-1, with 11 bases matching TRBD2. The junction had 7 bases not matched to a gene; V was cut back by 3 bases and J by 6 bases. Germline values: CDR1 SGHTA, CDR2 FQGNSA. CDR3 size: 16 residues.

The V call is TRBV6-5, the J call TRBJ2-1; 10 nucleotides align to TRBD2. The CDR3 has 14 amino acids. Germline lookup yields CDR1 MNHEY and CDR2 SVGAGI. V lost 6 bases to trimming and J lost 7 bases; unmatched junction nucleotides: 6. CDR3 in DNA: TGTGCCAGCAGCCGGACTAGCGGTGTAAATGAGCAGTTCTTC. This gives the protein CASSRTSGVNEQFF.

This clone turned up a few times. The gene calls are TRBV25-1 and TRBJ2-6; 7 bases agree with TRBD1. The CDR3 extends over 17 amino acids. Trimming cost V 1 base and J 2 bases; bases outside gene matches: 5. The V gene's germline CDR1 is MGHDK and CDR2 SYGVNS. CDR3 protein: CASSESTGPAGANVLTF. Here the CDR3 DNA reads TGTGCCAGCAGTGAATCGACAGGGCCGGCTGGGGCCAACGTCCTGACTTTC.

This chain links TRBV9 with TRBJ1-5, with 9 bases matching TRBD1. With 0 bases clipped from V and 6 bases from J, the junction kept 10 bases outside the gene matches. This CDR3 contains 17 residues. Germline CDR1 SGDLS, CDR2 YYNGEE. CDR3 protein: CASSVAIRTGESQPQHF. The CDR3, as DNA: TGTGCCAGCAGCGTAGCTATTAGGACAGGGGAATCTCAGCCCCAGCATTTT.

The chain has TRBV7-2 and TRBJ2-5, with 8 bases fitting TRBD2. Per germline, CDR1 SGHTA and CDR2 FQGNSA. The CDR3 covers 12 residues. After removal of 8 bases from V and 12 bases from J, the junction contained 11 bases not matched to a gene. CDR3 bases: TGTGCCAGCGGCCCTAGGTCGGGGGGGGAGTACTTC. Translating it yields CASGPRSGGEYF.

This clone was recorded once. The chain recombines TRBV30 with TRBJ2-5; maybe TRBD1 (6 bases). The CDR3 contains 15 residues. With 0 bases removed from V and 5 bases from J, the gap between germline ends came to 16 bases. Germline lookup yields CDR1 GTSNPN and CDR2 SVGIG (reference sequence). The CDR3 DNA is TGTGCCTGGAGTGTAGGAAGTAGGCAGGGGGAGACCCAGTACTTC. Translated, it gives CAWSVGSRQGETQYF.

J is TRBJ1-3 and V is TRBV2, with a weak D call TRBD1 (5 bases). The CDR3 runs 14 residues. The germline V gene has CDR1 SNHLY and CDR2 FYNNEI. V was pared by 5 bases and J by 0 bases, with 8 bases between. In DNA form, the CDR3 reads TGTGCCAGCAGTATCGACAGCTCTGGAAACACCATATATTTT. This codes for CASSIDSSGNTIYF. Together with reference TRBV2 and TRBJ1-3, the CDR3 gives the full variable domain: EPEVTQTPSHQVTQMGQEVILRCVPISNHLYFYWYRQILGQKVEFLVSFYNNEISEKSEIFDDQFSVERPDGSNFTLKIRSTKLEDSAMYFCASSIDSSGNTIYFGEGSWLTVV.

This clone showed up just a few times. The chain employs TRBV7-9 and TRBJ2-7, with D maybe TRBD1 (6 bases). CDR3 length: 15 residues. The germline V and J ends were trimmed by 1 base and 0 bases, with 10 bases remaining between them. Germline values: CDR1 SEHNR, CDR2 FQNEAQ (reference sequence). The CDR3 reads CASSLGGQGSYEQYF. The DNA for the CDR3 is TGTGCCAGCAGCTTAGGGGGGCAGGGCTCCTACGAGCAGTACTTC. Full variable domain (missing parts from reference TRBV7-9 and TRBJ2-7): DTGVSQNPRHKITKRGQNVTFRCDPISEHNRLYWYRQTLGQGPEFLTYFQNEAQLEKSRLLSDRFSAERPKGSFSTLEIQRTEQGDSAMYLCASSLGGQGSYEQYFGPGTRLTVT.

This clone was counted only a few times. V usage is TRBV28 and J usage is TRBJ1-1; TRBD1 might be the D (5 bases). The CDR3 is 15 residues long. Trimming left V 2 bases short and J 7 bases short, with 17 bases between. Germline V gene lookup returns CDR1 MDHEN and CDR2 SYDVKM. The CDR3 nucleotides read TGTGCCAGCAGTTTAGCGACAGCAAGGTTTGATGAAGCTTTCTTT. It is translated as CASSLATARFDEAFF.

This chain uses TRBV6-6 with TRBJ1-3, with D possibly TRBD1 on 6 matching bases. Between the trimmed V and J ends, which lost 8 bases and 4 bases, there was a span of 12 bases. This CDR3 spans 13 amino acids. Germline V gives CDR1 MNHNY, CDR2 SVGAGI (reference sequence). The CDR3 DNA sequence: TGTGCCAGCTGTACAGGGTTCGGAAACACCATATATTTT. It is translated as CASCTGFGNTIYF.

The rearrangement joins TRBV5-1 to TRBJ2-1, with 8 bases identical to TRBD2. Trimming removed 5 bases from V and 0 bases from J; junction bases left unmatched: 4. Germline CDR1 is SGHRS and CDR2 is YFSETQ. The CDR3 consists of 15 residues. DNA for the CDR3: TGCGCCAGCAGAACGGGGGGGGGCTCCTACAATGAGCAGTTCTTC. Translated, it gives CASRTGGGSYNEQFF.

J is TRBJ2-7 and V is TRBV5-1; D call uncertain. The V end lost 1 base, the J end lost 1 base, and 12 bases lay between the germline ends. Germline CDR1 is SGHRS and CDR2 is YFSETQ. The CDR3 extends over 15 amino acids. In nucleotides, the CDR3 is TGCGCCAGCAGCTTGAGTGCACAGATATCCTACGAGCAGTACTTC. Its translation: CASSLSAQISYEQYF.

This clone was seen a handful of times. CDR3 protein: CAIKEDINQPQHF. DNA of the CDR3: TGTGCCATCAAGGAGGATATCAATCAGCCCCAGCATTTT. The chain is built from TRBV10-3 and TRBJ1-5; D gene ambiguous. The length of the CDR3 is 13 residues. The V end lost 7 bases, the J end lost 3 bases, and 10 bases lay between the germline ends. Germline values: CDR1 ENHRY, CDR2 SYGVKD.

In nucleotides, the CDR3 is TGTGCCAGCTCACGCCTCGGCACCATATATTTT. The encoded protein is CASSRLGTIYF. V is TRBV18 and J is TRBJ1-3; D is unresolved. Germline CDR1 is KGHSH and CDR2 is LQKENI. The V end was cut by 4 bases, the J end by 9 bases, with 7 bases between. This CDR3 is built from 11 residues.

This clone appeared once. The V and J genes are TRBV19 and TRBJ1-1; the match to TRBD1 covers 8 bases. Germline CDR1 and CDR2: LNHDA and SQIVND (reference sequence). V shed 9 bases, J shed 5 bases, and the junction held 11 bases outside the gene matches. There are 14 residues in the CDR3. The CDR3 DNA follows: TGTGCCAGCTCATACCCCGGGACAGGTACTGAAGCTTTCTTT. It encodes CASSYPGTGTEAFF. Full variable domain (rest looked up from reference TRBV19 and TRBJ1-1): DGGITQSPKYLFRKEGQNVTLSCEQNLNHDAMYWYRQDPGQGLRLIYYSQIVNDFQKGDIAEGYSVSREKKESFPLTVTSAQKNPTAFYLCASSYPGTGTEAFFGQGTRLTVV.

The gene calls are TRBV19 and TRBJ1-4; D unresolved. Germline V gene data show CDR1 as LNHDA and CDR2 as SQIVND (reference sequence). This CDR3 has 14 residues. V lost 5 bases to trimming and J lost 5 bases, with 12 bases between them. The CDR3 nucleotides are TGTGCCAGTAGTGCCGGTACGGGGAATGAAAAACTGTTTTTT. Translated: CASSAGTGNEKLFF. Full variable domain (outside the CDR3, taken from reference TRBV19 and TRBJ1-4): DGGITQSPKYLFRKEGQNVTLSCEQNLNHDAMYWYRQDPGQGLRLIYYSQIVNDFQKGDIAEGYSVSREKKESFPLTVTSAQKNPTAFYLCASSAGTGNEKLFFGSGTQLSVL.

Here the CDR3 reads CASSIQSSGGDEQYF. DNA for the CDR3: TGTGCCAGTAGTATTCAGTCTAGCGGAGGCGACGAGCAGTACTTC. This sequence joins TRBV19 and TRBJ2-7, with 7 bases matching TRBD2. The CDR3 runs 15 residues. The J segment lost 5 bases and the V segment lost 3 bases, leaving 10 bases of the junction unmatched. CDR1 and CDR2 from the germline V gene are LNHDA and SQIVND (reference sequence).

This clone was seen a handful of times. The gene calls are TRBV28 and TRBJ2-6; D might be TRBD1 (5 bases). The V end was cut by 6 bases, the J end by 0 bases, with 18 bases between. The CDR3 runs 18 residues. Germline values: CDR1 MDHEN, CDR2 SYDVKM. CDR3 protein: CASRPRGFPLSGANVLTF. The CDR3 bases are TGTGCCAGCAGACCAAGGGGCTTCCCTCTCTCTGGGGCCAACGTCCTGACTTTC.